The 17 T cell receptor beta chains reported below all come from one sample, sequenced in a study of a mutant IDH1 vaccine in newly diagnosed glioma. Here immunoSEQ multiplex PCR was the method, and the copy in TCRdb shows in-frame clones only, minus some. The sample includes tens of thousands of clones, 70% to 90% seen only once; the top ten take approximately 3.8%. What these receptors recognize is not known. Time point in this sample: week 23, last vaccination. Mutant IDH1 20-mer peptide, at 300 ug, made up each vaccine dose, with topical imiquimod. The sample was PBMCs, taken from a glioma patient whose treatment included an IDH1 peptide vaccine. The receptors here all came from a young man with glioma.

The table lists this clone with a count of one. V gene TRBV5-4 combines with J gene TRBJ2-2; 8 bases are shared with TRBD2. Germline CDR1 reads SGHNT; CDR2 reads YYREEE (reference sequence). Losses at the gene ends were 7 bases for V and 0 bases for J; bases not matched to a gene: 5. The CDR3 is 15 amino acids. In DNA form, the CDR3 reads TGTGCCAGCCACGGAGCGGGGGCGAACACCGGGGAGCTGTTTTTT. It encodes CASHGAGANTGELFF.

This chain connects TRBV11-2 to TRBJ2-5; 7 positions agree with TRBD2. The J call is in doubt because the DNA end fits TRBJ2-7 better. The CDR3 is made up of 15 amino acids. Germline lookup yields CDR1 SGHAT and CDR2 FQNNGV. CDR3 region: CASSFGGLRPYEQYF. The CDR3 nucleotides read TGTGCCAGCAGCTTTGGGGGACTACGCCCCTACGAGCAGTACTTC.

V usage is TRBV4-1 and J usage is TRBJ2-1, with D perhaps matching TRBD2 (6 bases). Germline V gene data show CDR1 as MGHRA and CDR2 as YSYEKL. The CDR3 spans 16 residues. V was pared by 2 bases and J by 3 bases, with 14 bases between. This CDR3 reads CASSQRLERYYNEQFF. Written as DNA, the CDR3 is TGCGCCAGCAGCCAACGACTAGAAAGATACTACAATGAGCAGTTCTTC.

The rearrangement joins TRBV14 to TRBJ2-2, with a possible D match to TRBD2 (6 bases). This CDR3 is built from 15 residues. Germline V gene sequence: CDR1 SGHDN, CDR2 FVKESK. Between the trimmed V and J ends, which lost 1 base and 7 bases, there was a span of 13 bases. The CDR3 DNA reads as TGTGCCAGCAGCCAAGGCGGGACCCGCGACGGGGAGCTGTTTTTT. Translating it yields CASSQGGTRDGELFF.

The chain recombines TRBV29-1 with TRBJ2-1; 9 positions agree with TRBD2. After removal of 1 base from V and 8 bases from J, the junction contained 12 bases not matched to a gene. This CDR3 has 16 residues. Looked up from germline, CDR1 is SQVTM and CDR2 is ANQGSEA. CDR3 coding DNA: TGCAGCGTTGAAGGGGAAGATTCTCGCGGGGGGGATGAGCAGTTCTTC. It is translated as CSVEGEDSRGGDEQFF.

The chain couples TRBV6-5 to TRBJ1-2; D is ambiguous. The V end was cut by 0 bases, the J end by 8 bases, with 13 bases between. The CDR3 consists of 14 residues. Per the germline V gene, CDR1 is MNHEY and CDR2 is SVGAGI. CDR3: CASSYSSRAEGYTF. CDR3 DNA sequence: TGTGCCAGCAGTTACTCGAGTAGGGCGGAAGGCTACACCTTC.

This clone occurred a few times. The genes are TRBV6-5 and TRBJ1-1, with D perhaps matching TRBD1 (6 bases). CDR1 MNHEY and CDR2 SVGAGI come from the germline V gene. Trimming took 6 bases from V and 0 from J, leaving 11 bases between them. The CDR3 consists of 14 residues. This CDR3 is CASSSGTLNTEAFF. CDR3 coding DNA: TGTGCCAGCAGCTCCGGGACATTGAACACTGAAGCTTTCTTT.

CDR3 amino acids: CASSDHLYPGSSYNSPLHF. In DNA, the CDR3 is TGTGCCAGCAGTGACCACCTCTACCCAGGGAGCTCCTATAATTCACCCCTCCACTTT. This chain links TRBV6-1 with TRBJ1-6; D might be TRBD1 (5 bases). Looked up from germline, CDR1 is MNHNS and CDR2 is SASEGT. The CDR3 sequence is 19 residues long. Trimming shortened V by 3 bases and J by 0 bases, and 18 bases separated the two germline ends.

The chain uses TRBV7-9 and TRBJ2-3; TRBD2 is a possible D gene (6 bases). The CDR3 spans 17 residues. V shed 1 base and J shed 2 bases, with 16 bases lying between them. The germline gives CDR1 SEHNR, CDR2 FQNEAQ (reference sequence). CDR3 DNA: TGTGCCAGCAGCTTAGGGACGGGGAGGCGGCCCACAGATACGCAGTATTTT. Translating gives CASSLGTGRRPTDTQYF.

This clone was seen a few times. The rearrangement links TRBV4-1 to TRBJ1-5; D is unclear. This CDR3 is built from 14 residues. V was cut by 2 bases and J by 0 bases, with 5 bases left in between. Germline V gene data show CDR1 as MGHRA and CDR2 as YSYEKL. The CDR3 loop is CASSQLSSNQPQHF. The CDR3 DNA follows: TGCGCCAGCAGCCAACTGAGTAGCAATCAGCCCCAGCATTTT.

In this sample, this clone turned up once. This chain links TRBV6-1 with TRBJ2-7; the match to TRBD1 covers 7 bases. Germline V gene lookup returns CDR1 MNHNS and CDR2 SASEGT. Trimming at V came to 3 bases and at J to 2 bases, leaving 1 base not matched to a gene. CDR3 length equals 13 residues. The CDR3, as DNA: TGTGCCAGCAGTGAGGGACAGCCCTACGAGCAGTACTTC. Its protein is CASSEGQPYEQYF.

In nucleotides, the CDR3 is TGTGCCAGCAGTTTGGGGTGGGGCAGGCCGAACACTGAAGCTTTCTTT. Translated, it gives CASSLGWGRPNTEAFF. This chain links TRBV28 with TRBJ1-1; a weak D match, TRBD1 (5 bases). Trimming took 3 bases from V and 1 from J, leaving 15 bases between them. Germline CDR1 MDHEN, CDR2 SYDVKM. The CDR3 sequence is 16 residues long.

The count of this clone is one. V is TRBV6-1 and J is TRBJ2-7; 7 nucleotides agree with TRBD1. The ends lost 6 bases at V and 5 bases at J; junction bases unmatched: 10. Germline V lookup: CDR1 MNHNS, CDR2 SASEGT. This CDR3 comprises 14 residues. CDR3 amino acids: CASRRGQPSNEQYF. In DNA form, the CDR3 reads TGTGCCAGCAGGAGGGGACAGCCTTCCAACGAGCAGTACTTC.

The chain links TRBV19 to TRBJ1-2; TRBD1 matches 9 bases. Germline CDR1 is LNHDA and CDR2 is SQIVND (reference sequence). The CDR3 has 16 residues. V shed 5 bases and J 2 bases; nucleotides not matched to a gene: 9. The CDR3 spells CASSVPGQGVNYGYTF. The CDR3 DNA sequence: TGTGCCAGTAGTGTCCCGGGACAGGGTGTGAACTATGGCTACACCTTC.

The chain recombines TRBV7-9 with TRBJ2-3; D call uncertain. From germline, CDR1 is SEHNR and CDR2 FQNEAQ (reference sequence). This CDR3 has 14 residues. Trimming cost V 4 bases and J 6 bases, with 14 bases left between them. The DNA of the CDR3 is TGTGCCAGCAGCTCCTTTAAGTTGGAGGATACGCAGTATTTT. Translation gives CASSSFKLEDTQYF.

The chain recombines TRBV6-4 with TRBJ2-1; 10 positions agree with TRBD2. Germline V CDR1 and CDR2: MRHNA, SNTAGT. The CDR3 has 16 residues. The trim removed 3 bases at V and 2 bases at J, leaving 4 bases unmatched. The CDR3 region is CASSESGGETYNEQFF. The CDR3 nucleotides are TGTGCCAGCAGTGAAAGCGGGGGGGAAACCTACAATGAGCAGTTCTTC.

The chain joins TRBV2 to TRBJ1-5, with unresolved D. The CDR3 is made up of 14 amino acids. Trimming removed 6 bases from V and 0 bases from J, with 9 bases in between. Germline V CDR1 and CDR2: SNHLY, FYNNEI. The CDR3 DNA reads TGTGCCAGCAGGACCGGGGTTAGCAATCAGCCCCAGCATTTT. It translates to CASRTGVSNQPQHF.